What follows is one T cell receptor (beta chain) and its context. Its target is not known. CDR3 size: 16 residues. The trim removed 7 bases at V and 4 bases at J, leaving 13 bases unmatched. Germline V lookup: CDR1 MDHEN, CDR2 SYDVKM. This sample is drawn from a study of cytomegalovirus exposure and HLA in healthy donors. The study, taken as a whole, reports: While the bulk of TCR sequences proved rare, some public TCRs turned up in many donors. The CMV antigen specificity of a few CMV-associated chains was confirmed through in vitro analysis.

The donors were members of the validation cohort comprising approximately 120 subjects, separate from the approximately 700-subject first cohort. This table comes from immunoSEQ multiplex PCR, and its TCRdb copy is limited to in-frame clones, with some not included. This sample has roughly 180,000 clones, with approximately 88% found just once. This sequence joins TRBV28 and TRBJ2-5, with TRBD2 matching 9 bases. The TCR was taken from a man in his late teens or twenties in good health and CMV-seropositive. Source material: PBMCs. In nucleotides, the CDR3 is TGTGCCAGCACCCCCGGGACTAGCTTGGGGGGAGAGACCCAGTACTTC. It yields the protein CASTPGTSLGGETQYF.